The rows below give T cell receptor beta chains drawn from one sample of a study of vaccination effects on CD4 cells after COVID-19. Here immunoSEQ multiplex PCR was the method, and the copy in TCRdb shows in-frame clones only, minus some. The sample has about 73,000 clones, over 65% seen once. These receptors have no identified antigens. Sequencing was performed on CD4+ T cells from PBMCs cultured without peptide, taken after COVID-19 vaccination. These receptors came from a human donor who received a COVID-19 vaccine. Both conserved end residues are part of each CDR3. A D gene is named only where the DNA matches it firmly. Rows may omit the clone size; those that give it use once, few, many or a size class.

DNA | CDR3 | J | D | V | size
TGTGCCAGCAGCTCCAGCCAAACAGGGGTAGGGAGCTACACCTTC | CASSSSQTGVGSYTF | TRBJ1-2 | TRBD1 | TRBV7-2 | .
TGCGCCAGCAGCTTGTTCCAGGGAGCTAACTATGGCTACACCTTC | CASSLFQGANYGYTF | TRBJ1-2 | . | TRBV5-1 | .
TGTGCCAGCAGCTTAGGAGTTCGAAATCAGCCCCAGCATTTT | CASSLGVRNQPQHF | TRBJ1-5 | . | TRBV7-2 | few
TGCGCCAGCAGCTATGGGGGACGGAGCACTGAAGCTTTCTTT | CASSYGGRSTEAFF | TRBJ1-1 | . | TRBV5-1 | .
TGTGCCAGCAGCTACGAGGGAGCGCTTAACTATGGCTACACCTTC | CASSYEGALNYGYTF | TRBJ1-2 | . | TRBV7-3 | .
TGTGCCAGCAGCCAGGGACAGGTGCTGAACACTGAAGCTTTCTTT | CASSQGQVLNTEAFF | TRBJ1-1 | TRBD1 | TRBV3-1/TRBV3-2 | few
TGCGCCAGCAGCACATGGGACAGGGGGCCACCTAATGAAAAACTGTTTTTT | CASSTWDRGPPNEKLFF | TRBJ1-4 | TRBD1 | TRBV5-1 | .
TGTGCCAGCAGAGGGATCAAGGGGAACAATCAGCCCCAGCATTTT | CASRGIKGNNQPQHF | TRBJ1-5 | . | TRBV2 | few
TGTGCCAATAAGGCAGGGGGTCTGCTTAACTATGGCTACACCTTC | CANKAGGLLNYGYTF | TRBJ1-2 | TRBD1 | TRBV6-5 | .
TGTGCCAGCAGGGAAGGCTTACACACTGAAGCTTTCTTT | CASREGLHTEAFF | TRBJ1-1 | . | TRBV28 | .
TGTGCCAGCAGCGACGGGGTGTTCGGGCTGGGTTCACCCCTCCACTTT | CASSDGVFGLGSPLHF | TRBJ1-6 | . | TRBV9 | .
TGTGCTAGTGGTTTGCCCCAACAGGGACGGGAGCTGTTTTTT | CASGLPQQGRELFF | TRBJ2-2 | . | TRBV12-5 | few
TGTGCCAGCTCGCGCACCCCGACCACCGTGTTTACCCAGCATTTT | CASSRTPTTVFTQHF | TRBJ1-5 | . | TRBV18 | few
TGCGCCAGCAGCTTTCGTGGTCGGATCGAAGACGGGGAGCTGTTTTTT | CASSFRGRIEDGELFF | TRBJ2-2 | . | TRBV5-1 | .
TGTGCCAGCAGCTTGGTGGCAGGAAACCAAGAGACCCAGTACTTC | CASSLVAGNQETQYF | TRBJ2-5 | . | TRBV5-6 | .
TGTGCCAGCTCACCTACGACAGGTAGTGGAAACACCATATATTTT | CASSPTTGSGNTIYF | TRBJ1-3 | . | TRBV18 | few
TGTGCCAGCAGTTACGCCGGACAGGTGCGAAACACCATATATTTT | CASSYAGQVRNTIYF | TRBJ1-3 | TRBD1 | TRBV6-6 | .
TGTGCCAGCAGCTTAGCGGACGGTAGGGGTTCTGGGGCCAACGTCCTGACTTTC | CASSLADGRGSGANVLTF | TRBJ2-6 | . | TRBV7-3 | .
TGTGCCAGCAGCGTAGTAAAAGGGGGCGTCGATACGCAGTATTTT | CASSVVKGGVDTQYF | TRBJ2-3 | TRBD1 | TRBV9 | .
TGTGCCAGCAGCCAGCGGCAGACAGGGGCCACTGAAGCTTTCTTT | CASSQRQTGATEAFF | TRBJ1-1 | TRBD1 | TRBV14 | .
TGTGCCAGCAGGGTTACAGACTCTGGGGCCAACGTCCTGACTTTC | CASRVTDSGANVLTF | TRBJ2-6 | . | TRBV5-6 | .
TGTGCCAGCAGCTTGGCCAACCGGAGAACCTATGGCTACACCTTC | CASSLANRRTYGYTF | TRBJ1-2 | . | TRBV5-8 | .
TGTGCCAGTAGTATGGAAGGGGCCAATTCACCCCTCCACTTT | CASSMEGANSPLHF | TRBJ1-6 | . | TRBV19 | .
TGTGCCAGCAGCTTAGCGCAGGGCGGCTACACCTTC | CASSLAQGGYTF | TRBJ1-2 | . | TRBV7-9 | few
TGTGCCAGCAGCGTAGAGTATAATTCACCCCTCCACTTT | CASSVEYNSPLHF | TRBJ1-6 | . | TRBV9 | .
TGTGCCACCCAGTTGGGGCGAGGTAATGAAAAACTGTTTTTT | CATQLGRGNEKLFF | TRBJ1-4 | . | TRBV19 | .
TGCGCCAGCAGCTCGGGACAGGGAGCCTACAATGAGCAGTTCTTC | CASSSGQGAYNEQFF | TRBJ2-1 | TRBD1 | TRBV5-1 | .
TGCGCCAGCAGCTTTGGACAGGGGGCCCTGAACACTGAAGCTTTCTTT | CASSFGQGALNTEAFF | TRBJ1-1 | TRBD1 | TRBV5-1 | .
TGTGCCAGCAGCCGAGGGGAAATTGAAGCTTTCTTT | CASSRGEIEAFF | TRBJ1-1 | . | TRBV7-9 | .
TGTGCCAGCAGCAGACAGGGTGAGAGTTATGGCTACACCTTC | CASSRQGESYGYTF | TRBJ1-2 | TRBD1 | TRBV6-5 | .
TGCGCCAGCAGCCAAGATAGGGCGGCAGGGGTATCATTCTTC | CASSQDRAAGVSFF | TRBJ2-1 | . | TRBV4-1 | .
TGTGCTAGTGGCAATCGAGGGGGTCGGCATGGTGAGCAGTTCTTC | CASGNRGGRHGEQFF | TRBJ2-1 | . | TRBV12-5 | few
TGTGCCAGCAGGAAGGGCCAGAAGAACACCGGGGAGCTGTTTTTT | CASRKGQKNTGELFF | TRBJ2-2 | . | TRBV6-5 | .
TGTGCCAGCAGTGTAGTCTTTGGAGGGACCTACGGGGAGCTGTTTTTT | CASSVVFGGTYGELFF | TRBJ2-2 | . | TRBV6-1 | .
TGCGCCAGCAGCTTGGGCGGAATGAATAAAAACATTCAGTACTTC | CASSLGGMNKNIQYF | TRBJ2-4 | . | TRBV5-1 | .
TGTGCCAGCAGTTCCGGGGGTAATGAAAAACTGTTTTTT | CASSSGGNEKLFF | TRBJ1-4 | . | TRBV28 | .
TGTGCCAGCAGCCCTGGACAGGGATGGTACAATGAGCAGTTCTTC | CASSPGQGWYNEQFF | TRBJ2-1 | TRBD1 | TRBV13 | .
TGTGCCAGCACGGGGGGCTCTGGAAACACCATATATTTT | CASTGGSGNTIYF | TRBJ1-3 | . | TRBV2 | .
TGTGCCAGCAGTGATTGGGGATTCTCGAACACCGGGGAGCTGTTTTTT | CASSDWGFSNTGELFF | TRBJ2-2 | . | TRBV6-1 | .
TGTGCCAGTGGCCCAACTCACACCGGGGAGCTGTTTTTT | CASGPTHTGELFF | TRBJ2-2 | . | TRBV19 | once
TGCGCCAGCAGGCCCGGAACCTCTGGAAACACCATATATTTT | CASRPGTSGNTIYF | TRBJ1-3 | . | TRBV5-1 | once
TGTGCCAGCCACCTGGACAGGAACACCGGGGAGCTGTTTTTT | CASHLDRNTGELFF | TRBJ2-2 | . | TRBV2 | .
TGCGCCAGCAGCCAAGTGGGGCAGTGGACTGAAGCTTTCTTT | CASSQVGQWTEAFF | TRBJ1-1 | . | TRBV4-1 | .
TGTGCCAGCAGCGGGACAGGGGGCTTCTGGAGTAATTCACCCCTCCACTTT | CASSGTGGFWSNSPLHF | TRBJ1-6 | TRBD1 | TRBV7-2 | .
TGTGCCAGCAGCTTTGGGGGGAGAAACACCATATATTTT | CASSFGGRNTIYF | TRBJ1-3 | . | TRBV7-2 | .
TGTGCCAGCAGCTTAAGGTGGGGGAATGAGCAGTTCTTC | CASSLRWGNEQFF | TRBJ2-1 | . | TRBV7-2 | .
TGTGCCAGCAGTCGCACCGGGACGCAGAATTCACCCCTCCACTTT | CASSRTGTQNSPLHF | TRBJ1-6 | . | TRBV6-5 | few
TGTGCCAGCTCTCCGGGGGGAACATTGTCTGGACTGTTTTTT | CASSPGGTLSGLFF | TRBJ1-4 | . | TRBV28 | .